This TCR beta chain is from a study of spatial heterogeneity in lung cancer (dated by TCRdb to about 2019). Background on the whole study: Beta-chain transcripts were consistently detected in greater numbers than alpha-chain transcripts, which likely reflects a higher abundance of beta-chain transcripts. In the raw uncorrected reads, each unique combination of TCR and UMI appeared more than ten times on average. In non-small cell lung cancer, the study quantitatively compared TCR alpha and beta repertoires across several tumor regions, matched nontumor lung, and blood. Both alpha and beta chains were TCR-sequenced in hundreds of tumor regions, under 70 matched nontumor lung samples and approximately 50 PBMC samples obtained at surgery. Nonsynonymous mutation counts, determined by whole-exome sequencing of tumor tissue, were related to TCR repertoire features. General findings and caveats noted by the study authors: Ubiquitous expanded tumor TCRs showed up in blood more often at tumor resection than at routine follow-up. Additional single-cell paired TCR alpha and beta sequencing was considered necessary to confirm, at a functional level, the hypothesis that regional TCRs recognize regional mutations.

V is cut by 1 base and J by 8 bases, and the space between the germline ends is 15 bases. The germline V gene (reference sequence) yields DFQATT for CDR1 and SNEGSKA for CDR2. Reading from cysteine to phenylalanine, the CDR3 counts 14 amino acids. Just CDR3 DNA is preserved here, 42 bases in frame from base 1. The library was generated by 5' RACE. Sequencing relied on a NextSeq 500. In the TCR library protocol, a unique molecular identifier was attached to each TCR cDNA molecule so that PCR and sequencing errors could be corrected. On the study's bioinformatics: TCR identification, UMI-based error correction and CDR3 extraction were all carried out with Decombinator tools. TCRs above a frequency of 2 per 1,000, corresponding to the top 1% of the tumor frequency distribution, were defined as expanded. Renyi diversity was computed with the R vegan package after each repertoire had been subsampled 100 times to 5,000 TCRs. To build CDR3 similarity networks, amino acid triplet string-kernel similarity was used, and CDR3s were connected when their pairwise similarity was above 0.82. TCRdb's own reprocessing of the public reads used fastp at Q25 and MiXCR and kept productive beta chains. Entries are consolidated by CDR3 protein sequence, retaining the most common genes and DNA. For this entry, the V and J calls and clone size follow TCRdb and not the study's own pipeline. The sample yields about 38,000 distinct CDR3 sequences; roughly 7.4% were counted once. Approximately 30% of the sample is held by the ten biggest clonotypes.

Explained via the paper, the time point label denotes: sample taken at primary tumor resection. For TCR sequencing, whole RNA was extracted from tumor and nontumor lung tissue, or from cryopreserved PBMC samples, and no cell sorting was done. Samples were obtained from 65 to 90 patients with early-stage, untreated non-small cell lung cancer from the lung TRACERx cohort. Only patients with enough RNA available from two or more tumor regions were chosen for TCR sequencing. This clonotype was detected many times. Its antigen remains undetermined. There are no base qualities to consult, and no much larger clone falls within one base.

The chain couples TRBV20-1 to TRBJ1-3; a weak D assignment points to TRBD1 (5 bases agree). Material: PBMCs, obtained at surgery. The clonotype was recovered from a male donor with early-stage non-small cell lung cancer. The nucleotide sequence reads as follows: TGCAGTGCTAGAGTCAGCTTCGGGGGGGACACCATATATTTT. This yields the protein CSARVSFGGDTIYF.